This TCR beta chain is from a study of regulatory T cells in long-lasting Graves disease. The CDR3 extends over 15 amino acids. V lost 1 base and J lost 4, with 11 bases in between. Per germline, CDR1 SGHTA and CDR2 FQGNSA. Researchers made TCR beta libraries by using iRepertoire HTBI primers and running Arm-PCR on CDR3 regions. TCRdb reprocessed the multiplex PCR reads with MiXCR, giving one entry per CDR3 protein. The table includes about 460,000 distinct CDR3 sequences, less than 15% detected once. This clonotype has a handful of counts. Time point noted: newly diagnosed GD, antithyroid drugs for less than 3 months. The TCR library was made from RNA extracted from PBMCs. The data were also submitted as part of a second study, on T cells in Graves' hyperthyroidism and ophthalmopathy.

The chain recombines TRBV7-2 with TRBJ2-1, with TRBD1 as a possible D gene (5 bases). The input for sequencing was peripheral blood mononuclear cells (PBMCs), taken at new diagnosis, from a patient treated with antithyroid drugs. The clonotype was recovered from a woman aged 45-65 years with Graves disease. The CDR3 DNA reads TGTGCCAGCAGCTTAGAGTCTGGGGCTTACAATGAGCAGTTCTTC. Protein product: CASSLESGAYNEQFF.